This note documents a single T cell receptor beta chain sequence. Antigen: not known. The record originates from a study of STAT3 mutations in large granular lymphocyte leukemia. Study information: Roughly half the longitudinally sequenced T-LGLL patients had canonical STAT3 mutations. More than half of T-LGLL patients received immunosuppressive therapy.

General study results and limits: Every T-LGLL patient had at least one immunodominant TCRbeta clonotype.

Sequencing used immunoSEQ multiplex PCR; TCRdb keeps in-frame clones, though not all of them. The sample consists of roughly 17,000 clones, 92% of them appearing once. The CDR3 has 14 amino acids. Germline CDR1 SGHNT, CDR2 YYREEE (reference sequence). Trimming took 4 bases from V and 9 from J, leaving 14 bases between them. The sample taken for sequencing was peripheral blood mononuclear cells. The V gene is TRBV5-4, the J gene TRBJ1-6, with D possibly being TRBD1 (6 bases). This TCR was recovered from a man in his sixties with T-cell large granular lymphocyte leukemia. Some clones in this sample may be carry-over from other donors' samples. Written as DNA, the CDR3 is TGTGCCAGCAGCCGGGACAATCGTTTTTCACCCCTCCACTTT. Its translation is CASSRDNRFSPLHF.